This record covers a single TCR beta chain. Its antigen is unknown. This sample is part of a study of T cell responses to AZD1222 COVID-19 vaccine. Generated by immunoSEQ multiplex PCR, the TCRdb table keeps only in-frame clones and is missing some. The data contain 120,000 to 150,000 clones, just over 85% of them seen just once; the ten biggest clones take up around 3.6%. From germline, CDR1 is LNHDA and CDR2 SQIVND (reference sequence). The CDR3 consists of 13 residues. Trimming left V 6 bases short and J 8 bases short, with 16 bases between. Study results and caveats: Clonal diversity was possibly underestimated, and white British individuals and females predominated among donors.

The TCR comes from an adult in good health. The sample was peripheral blood, taken on day 0 of AZD1222 vaccination. The V call is TRBV19, the J call TRBJ1-2, with a tentative D call TRBD1 (5 bases). The CDR3 here is CASSLAGAAGYTF. DNA for the CDR3: TGTGCCAGTAGCCTGGCCGGGGCCGCGGGCTACACCTTC. Using reference TRBV19 and TRBJ1-2 for the parts outside the CDR3, the full variable domain is DGGITQSPKYLFRKEGQNVTLSCEQNLNHDAMYWYRQDPGQGLRLIYYSQIVNDFQKGDIAEGYSVSREKKESFPLTVTSAQKNPTAFYLCASSLAGAAGYTFGSGTRLTVV.